In this sample, the clone carrying this T cell receptor beta chain turned up many times. The antigen remains unidentified. Patients with uncontrolled infections, other autoimmune diseases, pregnancy or lactation were excluded. Used for diagnoses were clinical symptoms, serum thyroxine and TRAb, thyroid ultrasound and orbital computed tomography. This sample is drawn from a study of T cells in Graves' hyperthyroidism and ophthalmopathy. TCR beta CDR3 regions were amplified from RNA. Researchers ran a first-round RT-PCR on the TCR CDR3 using the HTBI primer set. TCRdb recomputed calls from the multiplex PCR reads with MiXCR, one row per CDR3 protein. The sample has hundreds of thousands of distinct CDR3 sequences, approximately 15% seen once. The junction had 9 bases not matched to a gene; V was cut back by 6 bases and J by 2 bases. Germline CDR1 SGHAT, CDR2 FQNNGV. The CDR3 loop spans 15 amino acids.

Whole-study findings and limits: Expanded thyroid clonotypes (above 0.001) were mostly also found in blood. Ophthalmopathy and stable hyperthyroidism were told apart by a 13 V-J model.

The genes are TRBV11-2 and TRBJ2-7; 8 bases fit TRBD2. The clonotype comes from a woman in her 30s with Graves' hyperthyroidism. The sequencing input was blood. The CDR3 protein is CASRPAGRGTYEQYF. The CDR3 DNA follows: TGTGCCAGCAGACCCGCCGGGAGGGGAACCTACGAGCAGTACTTC.